This TCR beta chain was recorded in a study of T cells in localized non-small cell lung cancer. Study-wide results and limits: Uninvolved adjacent lung showed peak T cell clonality, exceeding tumor.

Germline assignment: CDR1 GTSNPN and CDR2 SVGIG (reference sequence). After removal of 0 bases from V and 5 bases from J, the junction contained 6 bases not matched to a gene. This CDR3 comprises 14 residues. Concerning this clone itself: Its antigen is currently unknown.

Sequencing used immunoSEQ multiplex PCR; TCRdb keeps in-frame clones, though not all of them. The repertoire holds 15,000 to 20,000 clones, with roughly 80% as singletons. The chain carries TRBV30 and TRBJ1-2; 7 positions agree with TRBD1. The starting material was peripheral blood, obtained before any cancer treatment. The origin of this receptor is a man aged 40 to 70 with stage I lung adenocarcinoma. CDR3 sequence (DNA): TGTGCCTGGAGTGTTGACAGGGTGGGGTATGGCTACACCTTC. This encodes CAWSVDRVGYGYTF.